Sequencing of this T cell receptor beta chain was carried out in a study of cytomegalovirus exposure and HLA in healthy donors. Notes on the study in general: TCR beta V- and J-gene trimming was later associated with a missense DCLRE1C variant.

Germline values: CDR1 SGDLS, CDR2 YYNGEE. The junction had 6 bases not matched to a gene; V was cut back by 5 bases and J by 8 bases. The CDR3 spans 14 residues. Comments on this clone: Its antigen is unknown.

It was with 60 Vbeta and 13 Jbeta primers that the PCR ran. Libraries were prepared by immunoSEQ multiplex PCR; TCRdb keeps only in-frame clonotypes and omits some of them. The data contain about 150,000 clones, 73% of them singletons. This receptor was obtained from a woman aged 18 to 35 in good health and CMV-seronegative. This chain joins TRBV9 and TRBJ2-1, with 11 bases that match TRBD2. Source material: PBMCs. The CDR3 sequence is CASSSGRERDEQFF. The CDR3 DNA reads TGTGCCAGCAGTAGCGGGAGGGAGAGGGATGAGCAGTTCTTC.